The sequence of this TCR beta chain was determined in a study of shared clonotypes between healthy human individuals. Turning to the study itself: Ranging from 18 to 49 in age, donors were a couple of women and a few men. Regarding the study as a whole: The represented genetic and exposure-history diversity was limited by the small number of donors.

To note about this clone: Its antigen is not known.

In the original processing: Filtering was not the same, since immunoSEQ gave junction-only sequences without quality scores. Clones were read by immunoSEQ multiplex PCR, and TCRdb kept only the in-frame ones, dropping some. The V and J calls and the clone size are those of that table, but D and trimming were determined from the DNA. This table has about half a million clones, 70% to 80% appearing once. Trimming removed 1 base at V and 4 bases at J, with 14 bases between. There are 16 residues in the CDR3. Germline V gene data show CDR1 as SGHAT and CDR2 as FQNNGV. Sequences were obtained from PBMCs. V and J are TRBV11-2 and TRBJ2-1; TRBD1 is a possible D gene (6 bases). This clonotype originated in a woman in her thirties or forties in good health. Some clones in this sample may be carry-over from other donors' samples. CDR3 in DNA: TGTGCCAGCAGCTTAGTAAGGGGGTCGGGGTACAATGAGCAGTTCTTC. This gives the protein CASSLVRGSGYNEQFF.